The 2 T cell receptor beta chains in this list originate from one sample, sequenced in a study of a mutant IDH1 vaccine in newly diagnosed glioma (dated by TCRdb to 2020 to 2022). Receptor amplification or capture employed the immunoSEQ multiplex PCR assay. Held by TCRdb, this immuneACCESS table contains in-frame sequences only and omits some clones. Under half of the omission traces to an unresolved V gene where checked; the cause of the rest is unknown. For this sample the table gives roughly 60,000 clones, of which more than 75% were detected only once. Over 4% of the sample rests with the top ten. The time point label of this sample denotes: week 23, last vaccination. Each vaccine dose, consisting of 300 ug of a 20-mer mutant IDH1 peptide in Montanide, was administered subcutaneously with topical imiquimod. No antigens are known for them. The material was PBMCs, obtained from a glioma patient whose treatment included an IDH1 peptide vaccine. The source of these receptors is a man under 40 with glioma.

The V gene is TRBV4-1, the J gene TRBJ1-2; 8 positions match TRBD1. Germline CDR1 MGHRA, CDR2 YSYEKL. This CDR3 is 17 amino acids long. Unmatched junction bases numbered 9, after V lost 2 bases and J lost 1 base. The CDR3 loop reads CASSQPGQVIVNYGYTF. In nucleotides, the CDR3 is TGCGCCAGCAGCCAACCGGGACAGGTCATTGTTAACTATGGCTACACCTTC.

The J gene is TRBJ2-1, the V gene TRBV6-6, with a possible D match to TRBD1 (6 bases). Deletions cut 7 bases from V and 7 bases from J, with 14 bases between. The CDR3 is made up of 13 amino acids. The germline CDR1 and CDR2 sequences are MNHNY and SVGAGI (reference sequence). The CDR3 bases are TGTGCCAGCACGTCAGGGGAGTTGAATGAGCAGTTCTTC. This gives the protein CASTSGELNEQFF.